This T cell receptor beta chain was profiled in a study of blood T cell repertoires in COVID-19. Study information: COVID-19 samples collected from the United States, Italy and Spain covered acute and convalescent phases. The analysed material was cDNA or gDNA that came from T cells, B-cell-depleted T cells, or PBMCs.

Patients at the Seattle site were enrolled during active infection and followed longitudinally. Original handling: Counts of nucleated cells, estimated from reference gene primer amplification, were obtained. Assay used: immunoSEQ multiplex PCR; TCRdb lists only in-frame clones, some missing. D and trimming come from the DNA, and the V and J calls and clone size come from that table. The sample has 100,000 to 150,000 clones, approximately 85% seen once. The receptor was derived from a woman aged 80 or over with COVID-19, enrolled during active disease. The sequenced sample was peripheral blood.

The CDR3 region has the DNA TGTGCCAGCAGCCTACAGGGGCGCACCACAGATACGCAGTATTTT. Encoded protein: CASSLQGRTTDTQYF. The chain couples TRBV27 to TRBJ2-3; 7 nucleotides match TRBD1. The CDR3 covers 15 residues. Per the germline V gene, CDR1 is MNHEY and CDR2 is SMNVEV (reference sequence). After removal of 6 bases from V and 2 bases from J, the junction contained 8 bases not matched to a gene.